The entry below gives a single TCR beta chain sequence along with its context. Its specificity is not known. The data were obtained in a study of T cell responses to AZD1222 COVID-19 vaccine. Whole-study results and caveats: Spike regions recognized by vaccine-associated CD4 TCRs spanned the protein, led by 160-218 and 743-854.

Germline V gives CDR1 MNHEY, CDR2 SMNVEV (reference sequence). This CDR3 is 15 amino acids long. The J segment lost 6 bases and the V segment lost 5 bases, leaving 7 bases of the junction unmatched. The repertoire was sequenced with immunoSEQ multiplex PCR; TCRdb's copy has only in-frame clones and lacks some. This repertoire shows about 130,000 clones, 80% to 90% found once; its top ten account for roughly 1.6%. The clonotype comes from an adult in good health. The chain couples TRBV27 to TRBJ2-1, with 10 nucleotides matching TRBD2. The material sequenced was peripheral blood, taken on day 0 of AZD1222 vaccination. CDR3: CASSLLAGAGNEQFF. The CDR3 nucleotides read TGTGCCAGCAGTCTTCTAGCGGGAGCCGGCAATGAGCAGTTCTTC.